Below are 32 T cell receptor beta chains sequenced from a single sample in a study of blood T cells in healthy people across ages. A second 7 to 11 cycle PCR used barcoded and J-beta primers. MiXCR was run by TCRdb on the 5' RACE reads, yielding one entry per CDR3 protein. The sample shows fewer than 700,000 distinct CDR3 sequences, roughly 43% of them seen only once. The sequencing input was blood. The source is a man older than 75 in good health.

V usage is TRBV10-3 and J usage is TRBJ1-2, with 11 bases matching TRBD1. The CDR3 extends over 18 amino acids. Germline CDR1 ENHRY, CDR2 SYGVKD. With V trimmed by 0 bases and J by 4 bases, 10 bases remained unmatched. CDR3 in amino acids: CAISESSSSGQGGYGYTF. The CDR3 DNA reads as TGTGCCATCAGTGAGTCATCTTCGTCGGGACAGGGGGGCTATGGCTACACCTTC.

The chain recombines TRBV7-2 with TRBJ2-1; a weak D match, TRBD1 (6 bases). The germline CDR1 and CDR2 sequences are SGHTA and FQGNSA. The CDR3 is 14 amino acids. V lost 4 bases and J 5 bases, leaving 12 bases between the germline ends. This CDR3 reads CASSSGGLNNEQFF. DNA for the CDR3: TGTGCCAGCAGCTCTGGGGGCCTCAACAATGAGCAGTTCTTC.

This clonotype was counted between two and nine times. The CDR3 spells CASREQGFTDTQYF. CDR3 nucleotide sequence: TGCGCCAGCAGGGAACAGGGGTTCACAGATACGCAGTATTTT. The chain couples TRBV5-1 to TRBJ2-3, with TRBD1 matching over 7 bases. CDR1 and CDR2 from the germline V gene are SGHRS and YFSETQ. The CDR3 has 14 amino acids. Germline trimming cut 5 bases from V and 2 bases from J; bases unmatched to any gene: 5. Complete variable domain (other parts from reference TRBV5-1 and TRBJ2-3): KAGVTQTPRYLIKTRGQQVTLSCSPISGHRSVSWYQQTPGQGLQFLFEYFSETQRNKGNFPGRFSGRQFSNSRSEMNVSTLELGDSALYLCASREQGFTDTQYFGPGTRLTVL.

With respect to this clonotype: A read error is possible here, since a much larger clone lies one base away. The rearrangement joins TRBV27 to TRBJ2-3; no firm D call. Germline CDR1 reads MNHEY; CDR2 reads SMNVEV (reference sequence). The CDR3 loop spans 13 amino acids. The CDR3 DNA is TGTGCCAGCCGTACACAGAGAATGGATACGCGGTATTTT. Amino acids: CASRTQRMDTRYF.

This clonotype has ten or more counts. V is TRBV29-1 and J is TRBJ2-5; no clear D gene. This CDR3 comprises 11 residues. The germline gives CDR1 SQVTM, CDR2 ANQGSEA. V lost 0 bases and J lost 6, with 5 bases in between. For the CDR3, the DNA is TGCAGCGTTGAAGACCACCAGACCCAGTACTTC. Protein product: CSVEDHQTQYF.

This clonotype appeared a few times. This chain connects TRBV29-1 to TRBJ2-3; 9 bases fit TRBD1. The CDR3 covers 14 residues. V was pared by 8 bases and J by 4 bases, with 10 bases of the junction left unmatched. Germline V gene data show CDR1 as SQVTM and CDR2 as ANQGSEA. CDR3: CSTNHRGQADTQYF. The DNA of the CDR3 is TGCAGCACGAACCACAGGGGGCAAGCAGATACGCAGTATTTT.

The chain recombines TRBV20-1 with TRBJ2-1; D is possibly TRBD2 (6 bases). V was shortened by 5 bases and J by 9 bases, with 11 bases between the two germline ends. Germline V CDR1 and CDR2: DFQATT, SNEGSKA (reference sequence). This CDR3 contains 11 residues. CDR3 DNA: TGCAGTGCTTACCTCGGGGGTGAGCAGTTCTTC. Its translation: CSAYLGGEQFF.

With respect to this clonotype: Compared with germline, one end of the junction differs, possibly owing to a read error. CDR3 loop: CAISGSGQALGQYF. For the CDR3, the DNA is TGCGCCATCAGTGGGTCGGGACAGGCCCTAGGGCAGTACTTC. The rearrangement uses TRBV10-3 and TRBJ2-7; 8 bases map to TRBD1. The germline V gene has CDR1 ENHRY and CDR2 SYGVKD. The CDR3 extends over 14 amino acids.

This clonotype was seen repeatedly, ten times or more. The CDR3 is CASSLQGAGTDTQYF. For the CDR3, the DNA is TGTGCCAGCAGCTTACAGGGGGCTGGCACAGATACGCAGTATTTT. The chain couples TRBV7-9 to TRBJ2-3; 8 bases agree with TRBD1. Trimming cost V 2 bases and J 1 base; bases outside gene matches: 2. The CDR3 runs to 15 residues. CDR1 and CDR2 from the germline V gene are SEHNR and FQNEAQ (reference sequence).

This clonotype was recorded at least ten times. The chain has TRBV28 and TRBJ2-5; 10 bases agree with TRBD1. V lost 1 base to trimming and J lost 5 bases; unmatched junction nucleotides: 7. The CDR3 covers 16 residues. Germline CDR1 reads MDHEN; CDR2 reads SYDVKM. CDR3 sequence (DNA): TGTGCCAGCAGTTTATTTGGGACAGGGGTGAAGGAGACCCAGTACTTC. Its protein is CASSLFGTGVKETQYF.

Only one count was recorded for this clonotype. A read error may explain this, as a much larger clone is one base away. This chain connects TRBV4-2 to TRBJ2-3, with D possibly TRBD2 on 6 matching bases. CDR3 length: 15 residues. Germline V lookup: CDR1 LGHNA, CDR2 YNFKEQ. CDR3 protein: CASSQDYGSADTQCF. Here the CDR3 DNA reads TGTGCCAGCAGCCAAGATTACGGGAGTGCAGATACGCAGTGTTTT.

V and J are TRBV9 and TRBJ2-5; D unresolved. The length of the CDR3 is 14 residues. The V end lost 0 bases, the J end lost 2 bases, and 8 bases lay between the germline ends. Per the germline V gene, CDR1 is SGDLS and CDR2 is YYNGEE. The CDR3 loop is CASSVAVSQETQYF. In nucleotides, the CDR3 is TGTGCCAGCAGCGTAGCAGTTAGTCAAGAGACCCAGTACTTC.

CDR3 residues: CASSLNGDYEQYF. CDR3 nucleotide sequence: TGCGCCAGCAGCTTGAACGGGGACTACGAGCAGTACTTC. The J gene is TRBJ2-7, the V gene TRBV5-1; weak D call: TRBD2 (5 bases). The germline V and J ends were trimmed by 1 base and 3 bases, with 8 bases remaining between them. Germline V gene lookup returns CDR1 SGHRS and CDR2 YFSETQ. The CDR3 has 13 amino acids.

Note on this clonotype: A much bigger clone sits one base away, suggesting this may be a read error. The chain recombines TRBV11-1 with TRBJ2-5, with D unresolved. The J call may be wrong; the DNA end is better matched by TRBJ2-7. The CDR3 has 13 residues. CDR1 and CDR2 from the germline V gene are SGHAT and FQDESV (reference sequence). The CDR3 nucleotides are TGTGCCAGCAGCTTAGTGACCCCCTACGAGCAGTACTTC. The encoded protein is CASSLVTPYEQYF.

The chain recombines TRBV7-2 with TRBJ1-6; D gene unclear. Germline CDR1 SGHTA, CDR2 FQGNSA. With 2 bases removed from V and 0 bases from J, the gap between germline ends came to 8 bases. There are 16 residues in the CDR3. The CDR3 is CASSLSASSYNSPLHF. CDR3 nucleotides: TGTGCCAGCAGCTTATCGGCCAGCTCCTATAATTCACCCCTCCACTTT.

This clonotype was recorded a few times. The chain links TRBV4-3 to TRBJ2-2; TRBD2 matches 13 bases. The trim removed 0 bases at V and 5 bases at J, leaving 12 bases unmatched. The germline V gene encodes CDR1 LGHNA and CDR2 YSLEER. The length of the CDR3 is 20 residues. CDR3 in DNA: TGCGCCAGCAGCCAAGACGGGATAAGACTAGCGGGAGGAATAACCGGGGAGCTGTTTTTT. Residues: CASSQDGIRLAGGITGELFF.

This clonotype was detected only a few times. The chain employs TRBV10-3 and TRBJ2-5; 13 bases fit TRBD2. Germline CDR1 is ENHRY and CDR2 is SYGVKD. V trimming: 6 bases; J trimming: 6 bases; junction bases outside the gene matches: 7. The CDR3 runs to 15 residues. CDR3 in DNA: TGTGCCATCAGCGCCGGGACTAGCGGGGATCAGACCCAGTACTTC. As protein: CAISAGTSGDQTQYF.

The chain carries TRBV15 and TRBJ2-3; D might be TRBD2 (6 bases). CDR1 is LNHNV and CDR2 is YYDKDF in the germline V gene (reference sequence). The CDR3 is 21 amino acids. The V end was cut by 0 bases, the J end by 12 bases, with 37 bases between. The CDR3 is CATSRDGGLLGSRSYTDSQYF. In nucleotides, the CDR3 is TGTGCCACCAGCAGAGATGGGGGACTCCTCGGATCCCGGTCCTATACAGATTCCCAGTATTTT.

The J gene is TRBJ1-5, the V gene TRBV9; D unresolved. The germline CDR1 and CDR2 sequences are SGDLS and YYNGEE. The CDR3 is 15 residues long. Trimming removed 0 bases from V and 1 base from J, with 8 bases in between. The CDR3 sequence: CASSVDAMSNQPQHF. CDR3 nucleotide sequence: TGTGCCAGCAGCGTAGACGCGATGAGCAATCAGCCCCAGCATTTT.

The V call is TRBV29-1, the J call TRBJ2-7; D not resolved. V dropped 7 bases and J dropped 4 bases, with 17 bases sitting between them. In germline, CDR1 is SQVTM, CDR2 ANQGSEA. This CDR3 region has 13 residues. CDR3 sequence (DNA): TGCAGCGCTGTTTATCGTGTCGGGTACGAGCAGTACTTC. This sequence encodes CSAVYRVGYEQYF.

V and J are TRBV12-3 or TRBV12-4 and TRBJ1-1; unclear D gene. V gave up 8 bases and J gave up 7 bases, with 17 bases separating them. CDR3 length equals 13 residues. CDR3 DNA: TGTGCCAGCCGGATCGGGCCCCATGGTGAAGCTTTCTTT. Its translation: CASRIGPHGEAFF.

The gene calls are TRBV25-1 and TRBJ2-4; 7 positions agree with TRBD1. The DNA end favors TRBJ2-7, so the J call may be wrong. Germline CDR1 and CDR2: MGHDK and SYGVNS. This CDR3 region has 16 residues. The CDR3 nucleotides read TGTGCCAGCAGTGACCCAGGGGGAGAGCGAACTCACGAGCAGTACTTC. It specifies CASSDPGGERTHEQYF.

This clonotype has just one count. The rearrangement uses TRBV5-1 and TRBJ2-7, with D tentatively TRBD1 (5 bases). Looked up from germline, CDR1 is SGHRS and CDR2 is YFSETQ. This CDR3 contains 13 residues. V was cut by 1 base and J by 7 bases, with 12 bases left in between. CDR3 nucleotides: TGCGCCAGCAGCTTGAGGGTGGACAATGAGCAGTACTTC. It specifies CASSLRVDNEQYF.

V gene TRBV6-2 or TRBV6-3 combines with J gene TRBJ2-1; D unresolved. V lost 5 bases and J lost 9, with 14 bases in between. The germline V gene encodes CDR1 MNHEY and CDR2 SVGEGT. The CDR3 spans 13 residues. CDR3: CASSPGRDGEQFF. The CDR3 nucleotides are TGTGCCAGCAGTCCCGGCCGCGATGGTGAGCAGTTCTTC.

This clonotype was recorded many times. The rearrangement links TRBV29-1 to TRBJ2-7; tentative D call: TRBD1 (5 bases). The CDR3 covers 12 residues. The V and J ends lost 6 bases and 7 bases respectively, with 16 bases between them. Germline V gene lookup returns CDR1 SQVTM and CDR2 ANQGSEA. The DNA for the CDR3 is TGCAGCGTACTATGGGGCCACAAAGAGCAGTACTTC. It yields the protein CSVLWGHKEQYF.

This clonotype showed up just a few times. The gene calls are TRBV7-2 and TRBJ2-7; 8 bases map to TRBD2. This CDR3 has 15 residues. The germline gives CDR1 SGHTA, CDR2 FQGNSA. Losses at the gene ends were 6 bases for V and 2 bases for J; bases not matched to a gene: 9. The CDR3 spells CASREQAGATYEQYF. DNA for the CDR3: TGTGCCAGCAGGGAGCAAGCGGGAGCGACCTACGAGCAGTACTTC.

The gene calls are TRBV7-3 and TRBJ2-5, with a possible D match to TRBD2 (5 bases). With 1 base removed from V and 3 bases from J, the gap between germline ends came to 15 bases. The CDR3 runs to 16 residues. Germline values: CDR1 SGHTA, CDR2 FQGTGA. CDR3: CASSLMGVGAEETQYF. DNA of the CDR3: TGTGCCAGCAGCTTAATGGGAGTCGGCGCAGAAGAGACCCAGTACTTC.

Of note for this clonotype: One end of the junction does not line up with germline, which may come from a read error. The V and J genes are TRBV6-5 and TRBJ1-2; no definite D call. Germline values: CDR1 MNHEY, CDR2 SVGAGI. CDR3 length: 15 amino acids. The CDR3 DNA is TGTGCCAGCAGTTACTCTCTCAGCGAAAACTATGGCCACACCTTC. Encoded protein: CASSYSLSENYGHTF.

The chain links TRBV29-1 to TRBJ2-5; D is perhaps TRBD1 or TRBD2 (5 bases each). V was pared by 3 bases and J by 2 bases, with 10 bases between. The CDR3 contains 13 residues. CDR1 and CDR2 (germline): SQVTM, ANQGSEA. CDR3 residues: CSVEGVRQETQYF. The CDR3 nucleotides are TGCAGCGTTGAGGGGGTTAGACAAGAGACCCAGTACTTC.

The V gene is TRBV20-1, the J gene TRBJ2-7, with 11 bases identical to TRBD1. The CDR3 totals 14 residues. Germline V gene data show CDR1 as DFQATT and CDR2 as SNEGSKA (reference sequence). J was trimmed by 5 bases and V by 3 bases; bases with no gene match: 6. DNA for the CDR3: TGCAGTGCTAGTCGTGGACAGGGGGCAGACGAGCAGTACTTC. This encodes CSASRGQGADEQYF.

For this clonotype: A read error is possible here, since a much larger clone lies one base away. The rearrangement links TRBV4-2 to TRBJ2-7; D may match TRBD1 or TRBD2 (6 bases each). The DNA end is more similar to TRBJ2-5, so the J call may be wrong. The CDR3 is made up of 15 amino acids. Germline CDR1 and CDR2: LGHNA and YNFKEQ. CDR3 protein: CASSPRCGGPETQYF. CDR3 nucleotides: TGTGCCAGCAGCCCCCGCTGTGGGGGGCCAGAGACCCAGTACTTC.

To note about this clonotype: This may arise from a read error, as a much more abundant clone is one base away. This sequence joins TRBV14 and TRBJ2-6; unclear D gene. Germline V gene data show CDR1 as SGHDN and CDR2 as FVKESK. The CDR3 runs to 15 residues. The CDR3 reads CAGSQTLTGANVLTF. The CDR3, as DNA: TGTGCCGGCAGCCAGACATTAACCGGGGCCAACGTCCTGACTTTC.